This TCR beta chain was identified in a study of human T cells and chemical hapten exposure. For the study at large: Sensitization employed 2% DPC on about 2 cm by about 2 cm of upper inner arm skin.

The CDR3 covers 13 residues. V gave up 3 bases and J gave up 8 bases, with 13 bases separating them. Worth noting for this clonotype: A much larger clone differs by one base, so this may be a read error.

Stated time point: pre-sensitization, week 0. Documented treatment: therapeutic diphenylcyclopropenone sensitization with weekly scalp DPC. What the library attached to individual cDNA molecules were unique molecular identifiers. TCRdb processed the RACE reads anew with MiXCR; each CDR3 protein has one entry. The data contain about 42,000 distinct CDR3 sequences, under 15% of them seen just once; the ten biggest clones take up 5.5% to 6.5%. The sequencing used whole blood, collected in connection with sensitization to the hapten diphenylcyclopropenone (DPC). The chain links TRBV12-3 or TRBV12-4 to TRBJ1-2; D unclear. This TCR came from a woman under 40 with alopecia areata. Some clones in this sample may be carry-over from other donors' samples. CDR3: CASSFMVKGGYTF. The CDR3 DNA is TGTGCCAGCAGTTTCATGGTGAAGGGAGGCTACACCTTC.